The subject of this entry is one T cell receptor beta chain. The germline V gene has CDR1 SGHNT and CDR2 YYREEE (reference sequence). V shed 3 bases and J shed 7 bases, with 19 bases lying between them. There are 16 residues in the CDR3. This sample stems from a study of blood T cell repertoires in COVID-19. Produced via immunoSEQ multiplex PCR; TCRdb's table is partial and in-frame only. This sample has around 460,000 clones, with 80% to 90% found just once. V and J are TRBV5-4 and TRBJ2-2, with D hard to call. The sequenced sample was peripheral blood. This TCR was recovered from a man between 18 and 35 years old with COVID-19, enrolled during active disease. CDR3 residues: CASSSSRLEFGGELFF. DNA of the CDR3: TGTGCCAGCAGCTCGTCGCGGCTCGAGTTTGGCGGGGAGCTGTTTTTT.